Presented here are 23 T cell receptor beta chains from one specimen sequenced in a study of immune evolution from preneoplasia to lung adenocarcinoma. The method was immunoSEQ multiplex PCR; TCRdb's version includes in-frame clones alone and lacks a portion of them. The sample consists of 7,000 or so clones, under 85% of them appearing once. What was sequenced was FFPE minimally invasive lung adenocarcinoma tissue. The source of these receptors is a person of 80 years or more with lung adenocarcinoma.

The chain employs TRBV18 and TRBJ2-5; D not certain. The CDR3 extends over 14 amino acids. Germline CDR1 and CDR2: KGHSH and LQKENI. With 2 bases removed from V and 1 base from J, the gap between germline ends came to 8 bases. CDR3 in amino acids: CASSPVVIQETQYF. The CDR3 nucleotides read TGTGCCAGCTCACCAGTGGTTATCCAAGAGACCCAGTACTTC.

CDR3 bases: TGTGCCAGCACTCCTGGAGGCACAGATACGCAGTATTTT. Protein: CASTPGGTDTQYF. J is TRBJ2-3 and V is TRBV28; D unclear. There are 13 residues in the CDR3. Germline lookup yields CDR1 MDHEN and CDR2 SYDVKM. V was clipped by 7 bases and J by 1 base, with 9 bases between them.

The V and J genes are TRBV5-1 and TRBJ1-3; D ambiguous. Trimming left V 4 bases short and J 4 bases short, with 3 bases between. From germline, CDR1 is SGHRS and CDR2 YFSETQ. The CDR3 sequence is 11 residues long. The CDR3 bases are TGCGCCAGCAGCGAGGGAAACACCATATATTTT. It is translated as CASSEGNTIYF.

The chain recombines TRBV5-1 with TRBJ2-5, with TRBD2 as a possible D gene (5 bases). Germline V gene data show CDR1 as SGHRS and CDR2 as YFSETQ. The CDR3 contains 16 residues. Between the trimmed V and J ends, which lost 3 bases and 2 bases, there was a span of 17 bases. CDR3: CASSSGLAGLQETQYF. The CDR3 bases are TGCGCCAGCAGCTCTGGACTGGCAGGCCTACAAGAGACCCAGTACTTC.

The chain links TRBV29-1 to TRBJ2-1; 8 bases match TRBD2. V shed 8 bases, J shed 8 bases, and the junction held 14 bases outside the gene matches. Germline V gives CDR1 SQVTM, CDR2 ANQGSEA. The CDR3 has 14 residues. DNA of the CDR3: TGCAGCCTATCCCACGGGGGGGCTGGGTATGAGCAGTTCTTC. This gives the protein CSLSHGGAGYEQFF.

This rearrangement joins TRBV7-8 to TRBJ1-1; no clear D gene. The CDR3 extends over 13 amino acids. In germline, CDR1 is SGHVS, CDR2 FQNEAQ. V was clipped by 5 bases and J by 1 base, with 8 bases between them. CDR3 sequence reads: CASSQTENTEAFF. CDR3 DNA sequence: TGTGCCAGCAGCCAAACAGAGAACACTGAAGCTTTCTTT.

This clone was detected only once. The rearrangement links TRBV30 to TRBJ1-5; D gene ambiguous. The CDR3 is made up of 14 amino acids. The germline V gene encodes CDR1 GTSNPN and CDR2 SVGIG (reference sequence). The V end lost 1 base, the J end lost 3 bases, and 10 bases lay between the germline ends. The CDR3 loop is CAWSDKLNNQPQHF. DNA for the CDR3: TGTGCCTGGAGTGACAAACTAAACAATCAGCCCCAGCATTTT.

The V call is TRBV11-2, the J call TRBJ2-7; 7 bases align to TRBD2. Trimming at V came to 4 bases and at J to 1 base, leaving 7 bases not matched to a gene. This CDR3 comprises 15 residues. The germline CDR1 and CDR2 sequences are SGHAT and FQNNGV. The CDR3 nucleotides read TGTGCCAGCAGCTACCAGCGGGAAGCGTCCTACGAGCAGTACTTC. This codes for CASSYQREASYEQYF. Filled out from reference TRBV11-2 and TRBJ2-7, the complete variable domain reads EAGVAQSPRYKIIEKRQSVAFWCNPISGHATLYWYQQILGQGPKLLIQFQNNGVVDDSQLPKDRFSAERLKGVDSTLKIQPAKLEDSAVYLCASSYQREASYEQYFGPGTRLTVT.

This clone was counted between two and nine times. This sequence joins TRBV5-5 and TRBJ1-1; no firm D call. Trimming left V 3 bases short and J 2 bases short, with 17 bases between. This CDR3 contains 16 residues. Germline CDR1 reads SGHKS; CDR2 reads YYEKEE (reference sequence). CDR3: CASSSQPATRNTEAFF. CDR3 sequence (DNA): TGTGCCAGCAGCTCTCAACCAGCGACGAGAAACACTGAAGCTTTCTTT.

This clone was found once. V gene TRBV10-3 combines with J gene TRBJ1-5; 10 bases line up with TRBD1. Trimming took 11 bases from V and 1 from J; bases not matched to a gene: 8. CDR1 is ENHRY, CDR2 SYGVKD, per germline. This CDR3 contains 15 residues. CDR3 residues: CAATSDRGSNQPQHF. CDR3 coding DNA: TGTGCCGCAACGTCGGACAGGGGGAGCAATCAGCCCCAGCATTTT.

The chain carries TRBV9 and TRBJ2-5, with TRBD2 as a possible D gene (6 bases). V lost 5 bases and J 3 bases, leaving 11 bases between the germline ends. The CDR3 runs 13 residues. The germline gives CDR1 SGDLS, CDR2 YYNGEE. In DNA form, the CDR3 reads TGTGCCAGCAGTCAAGGCGGGGAAGAGACCCAGTACTTC. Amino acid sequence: CASSQGGEETQYF.

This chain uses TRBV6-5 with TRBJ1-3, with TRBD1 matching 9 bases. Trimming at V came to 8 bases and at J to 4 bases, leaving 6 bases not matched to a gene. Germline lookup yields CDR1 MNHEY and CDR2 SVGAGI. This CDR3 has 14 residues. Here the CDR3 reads CASRTGGTGNTIYF. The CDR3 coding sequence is TGTGCCAGCCGAACAGGGGGCACAGGAAACACCATATATTTT.

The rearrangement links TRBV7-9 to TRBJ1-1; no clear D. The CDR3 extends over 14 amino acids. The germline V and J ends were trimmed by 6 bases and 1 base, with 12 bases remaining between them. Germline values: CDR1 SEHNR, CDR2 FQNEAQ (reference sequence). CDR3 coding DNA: TGTGCCAGCAGTGCGGAGGTTAGGAACACTGAAGCTTTCTTT. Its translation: CASSAEVRNTEAFF.

The CDR3 reads CASSSDGYEKLFF. Here the CDR3 DNA reads TGTGCCAGCAGCTCCGACGGATATGAAAAACTGTTTTTT. The genes are TRBV7-9 and TRBJ1-4, with D unclear. This CDR3 comprises 13 residues. Trimming removed 4 bases at V and 6 bases at J, with 9 bases between. The V gene's germline CDR1 is SEHNR and CDR2 FQNEAQ (reference sequence).

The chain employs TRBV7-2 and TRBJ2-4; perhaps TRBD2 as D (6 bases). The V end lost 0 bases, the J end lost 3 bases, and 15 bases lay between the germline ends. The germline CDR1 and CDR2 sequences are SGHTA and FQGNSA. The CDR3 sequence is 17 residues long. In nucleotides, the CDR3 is TGTGCCAGCAGCTTAGCCCGCTCCCCGGGGGACAAAAACATTCAGTACTTC. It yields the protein CASSLARSPGDKNIQYF.

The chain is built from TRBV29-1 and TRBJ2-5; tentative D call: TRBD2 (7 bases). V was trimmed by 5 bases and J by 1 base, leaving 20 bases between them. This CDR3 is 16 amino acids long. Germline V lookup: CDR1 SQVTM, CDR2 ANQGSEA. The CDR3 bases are TGCAGCGTTAAAGGGGGTCTAGCGGTACCCCAAGAGACCCAGTACTTC. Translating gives CSVKGGLAVPQETQYF. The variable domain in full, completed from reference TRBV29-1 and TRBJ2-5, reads SAVISQKPSRDICQRGTSLTIQCQVDSQVTMMFWYRQQPGQSLTLIATANQGSEATYESGFVIDKFPISRPNLTFSTLTVSNMSPEDSSIYLCSVKGGLAVPQETQYFGPGTRLLVL.

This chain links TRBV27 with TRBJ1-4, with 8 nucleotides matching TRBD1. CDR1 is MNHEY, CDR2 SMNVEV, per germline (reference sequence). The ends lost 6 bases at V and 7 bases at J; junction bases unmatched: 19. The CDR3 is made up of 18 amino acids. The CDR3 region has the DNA TGTGCCAGCAGGCACGGGGGGCAGGGGGCGGTGGGGGGTGAAAAACTGTTTTTT. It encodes CASRHGGQGAVGGEKLFF. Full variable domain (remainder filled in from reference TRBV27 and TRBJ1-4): EAQVTQNPRYLITVTGKKLTVTCSQNMNHEYMSWYRQDPGLGLRQIYYSMNVEVTDKGDVPEGYKVSRKEKRNFPLILESPSPNQTSLYFCASRHGGQGAVGGEKLFFGSGTQLSVL.

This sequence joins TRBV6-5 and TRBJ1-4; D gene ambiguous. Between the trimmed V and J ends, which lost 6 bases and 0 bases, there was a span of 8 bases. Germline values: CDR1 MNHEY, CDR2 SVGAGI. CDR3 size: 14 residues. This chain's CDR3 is CASSRAATNEKLFF. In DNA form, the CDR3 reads TGTGCCAGCAGCCGAGCTGCAACTAATGAAAAACTGTTTTTT.

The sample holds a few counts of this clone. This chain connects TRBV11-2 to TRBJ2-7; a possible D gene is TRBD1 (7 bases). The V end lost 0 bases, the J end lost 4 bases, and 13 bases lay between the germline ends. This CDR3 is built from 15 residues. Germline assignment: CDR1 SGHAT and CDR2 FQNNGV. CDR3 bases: TGTGCCAGCAGCTTAGATCAGGGGGGTCGTTACGAGCAGTACTTC. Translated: CASSLDQGGRYEQYF.

CDR3: CATSREDRGRRNGYTF. As DNA, the CDR3 is TGTGCCACCAGCAGAGAAGACAGGGGGCGCCGGAATGGCTACACCTTC. This chain joins TRBV15 and TRBJ1-2; TRBD1 matches 10 bases. The junction had 7 bases not matched to a gene; V was cut back by 0 bases and J by 6 bases. The germline V gene has CDR1 LNHNV and CDR2 YYDKDF (reference sequence). The CDR3 runs to 16 residues.

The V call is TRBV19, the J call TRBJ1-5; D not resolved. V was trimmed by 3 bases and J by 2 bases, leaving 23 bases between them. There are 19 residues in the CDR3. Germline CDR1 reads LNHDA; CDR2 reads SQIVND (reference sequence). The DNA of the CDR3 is TGTGCCAGTAGTATTTTCGACCGGGCCCTCCCTCGCCGCAATCAGCCCCAGCATTTT. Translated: CASSIFDRALPRRNQPQHF. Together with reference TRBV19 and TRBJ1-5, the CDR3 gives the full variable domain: DGGITQSPKYLFRKEGQNVTLSCEQNLNHDAMYWYRQDPGQGLRLIYYSQIVNDFQKGDIAEGYSVSREKKESFPLTVTSAQKNPTAFYLCASSIFDRALPRRNQPQHFGDGTRLSIL.

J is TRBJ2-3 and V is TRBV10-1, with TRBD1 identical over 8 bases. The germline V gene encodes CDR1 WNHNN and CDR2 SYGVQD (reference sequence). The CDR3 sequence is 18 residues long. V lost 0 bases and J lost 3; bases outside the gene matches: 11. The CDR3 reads CASSESYSRTGKTDTQYF. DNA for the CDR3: TGCGCCAGCAGTGAGTCGTATTCCCGGACAGGGAAGACAGATACGCAGTATTTT.

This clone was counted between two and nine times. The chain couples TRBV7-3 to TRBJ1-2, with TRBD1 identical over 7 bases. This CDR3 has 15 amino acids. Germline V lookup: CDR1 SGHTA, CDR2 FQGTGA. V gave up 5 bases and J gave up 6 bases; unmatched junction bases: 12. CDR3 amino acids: CASSPGDSPGNGYTF. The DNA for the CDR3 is TGTGCCAGCAGCCCTGGGGACAGTCCGGGTAATGGCTACACCTTC.